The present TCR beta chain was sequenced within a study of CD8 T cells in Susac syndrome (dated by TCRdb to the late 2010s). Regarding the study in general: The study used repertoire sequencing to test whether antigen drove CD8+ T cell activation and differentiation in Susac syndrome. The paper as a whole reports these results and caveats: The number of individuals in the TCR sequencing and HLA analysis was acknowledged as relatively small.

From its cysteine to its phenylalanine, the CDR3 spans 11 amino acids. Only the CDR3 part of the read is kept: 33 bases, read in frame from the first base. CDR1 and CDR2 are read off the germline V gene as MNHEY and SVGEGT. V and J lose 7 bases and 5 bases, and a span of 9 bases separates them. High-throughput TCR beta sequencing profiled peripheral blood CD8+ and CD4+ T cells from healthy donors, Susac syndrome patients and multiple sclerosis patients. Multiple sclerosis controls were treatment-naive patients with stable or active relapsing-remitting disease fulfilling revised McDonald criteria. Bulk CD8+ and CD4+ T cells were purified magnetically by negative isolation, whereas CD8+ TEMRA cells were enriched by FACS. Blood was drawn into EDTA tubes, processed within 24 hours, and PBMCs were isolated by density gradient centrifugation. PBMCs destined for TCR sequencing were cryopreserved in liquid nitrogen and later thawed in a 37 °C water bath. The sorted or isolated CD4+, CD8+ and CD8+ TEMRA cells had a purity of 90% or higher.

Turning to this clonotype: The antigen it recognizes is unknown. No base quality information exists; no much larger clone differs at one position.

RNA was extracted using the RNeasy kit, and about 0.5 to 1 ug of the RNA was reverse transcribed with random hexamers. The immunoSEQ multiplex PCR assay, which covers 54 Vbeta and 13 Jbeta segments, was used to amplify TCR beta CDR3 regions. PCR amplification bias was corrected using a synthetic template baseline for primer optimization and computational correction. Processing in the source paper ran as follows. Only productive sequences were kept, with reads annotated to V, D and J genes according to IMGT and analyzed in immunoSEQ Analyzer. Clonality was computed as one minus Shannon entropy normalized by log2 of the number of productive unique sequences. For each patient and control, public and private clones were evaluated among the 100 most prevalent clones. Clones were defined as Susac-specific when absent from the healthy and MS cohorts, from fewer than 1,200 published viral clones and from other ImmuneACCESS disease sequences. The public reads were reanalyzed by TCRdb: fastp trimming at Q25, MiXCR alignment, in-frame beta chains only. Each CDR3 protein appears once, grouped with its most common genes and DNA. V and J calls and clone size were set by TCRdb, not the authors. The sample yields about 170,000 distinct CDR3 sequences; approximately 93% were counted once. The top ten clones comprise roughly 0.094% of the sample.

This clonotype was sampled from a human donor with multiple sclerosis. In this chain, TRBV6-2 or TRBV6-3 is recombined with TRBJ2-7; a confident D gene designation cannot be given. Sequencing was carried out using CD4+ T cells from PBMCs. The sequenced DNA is TGTGCCAGCACCGCGGATAACGAGCAGTACTTC. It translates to CASTADNEQYF.